This T cell receptor (beta chain) was identified during a study of regulatory T cells in long-lasting Graves disease. This clonotype has just one count. Combining iRepertoire HTBI primers with Arm-PCR of CDR3 regions, the authors built TCR beta libraries. A single record per CDR3 protein comes from TCRdb applying MiXCR to the multiplex PCR reads. The data contain roughly 420,000 distinct CDR3 sequences, around 15% of them singletons. Time point: newly diagnosed GD, antithyroid drugs for less than 3 months. The TCR library was prepared using RNA isolated from PBMCs. These same data were also listed under a study on T cells in Graves' hyperthyroidism and ophthalmopathy.

The source was peripheral blood mononuclear cells (PBMCs), collected at new diagnosis, from a patient treated with antithyroid drugs. The sequence was collected from a woman between 50 and 59 years old with Graves disease.

The CDR3 is CSAARTGVGNTEAFF. In DNA, the CDR3 is TGCAGTGCTGCCCGGACAGGGGTAGGGAACACTGAAGCTTTCTTT. V and J are TRBV20-1 and TRBJ1-1; 9 nucleotides match TRBD1. CDR1 and CDR2 from the germline V gene are DFQATT and SNEGSKA (reference sequence). V lost 5 bases to trimming and J lost 1 base; unmatched junction nucleotides: 8. The CDR3 totals 15 residues.